This entry lists 26 T cell receptor beta chains sequenced from one sample in a study of CXCR3-negative and CXCR3-positive naive CD8 T cells. The authors prepared UMI-labeled TRB cDNA libraries by 5' RACE. TCRdb reprocessed the 5' RACE reads; each CDR3 protein has one entry and no DNA is given. Its table records 28,000 or so distinct CDR3 sequences. The sequenced sample consisted of naive CXCR3- CD8+ T cells from blood. Specified subset: CD45RO-CCR7+CD27+CD95- naive CD8+ T cells lacking CXCR3 (TNR3-). The receptors come from a human donor in good health. Some clones in this sample may be carry-over from other donors' samples.

V is TRBV12-3 or TRBV12-4 and J is TRBJ1-5; TCRdb picks TRBD1, but there is no DNA to check that call. The CDR3 sequence is 14 residues long. CDR3 sequence reads: CASSIQGAGQPQHF.

The gene calls are TRBV7-9 and TRBJ1-1. Germline lookup yields CDR1 SEHNR and CDR2 FQNEAQ (reference sequence). This CDR3 is 16 amino acids long. This CDR3 reads CASSFLGGGVSTEAFF. Looking up the rest from reference TRBV7-9 and TRBJ1-1 gives the full variable domain: DTGVSQNPRHKITKRGQNVTFRCDPISEHNRLYWYRQTLGQGPEFLTYFQNEAQLEKSRLLSDRFSAERPKGSFSTLEIQRTEQGDSAMYLCASSFLGGGVSTEAFFGQGTRLTVV.

The V call is TRBV10-1, the J call TRBJ2-7; as DNA is missing, the TRBD1 call by TCRdb cannot be tested. The CDR3 is 13 residues long. CDR1 is WNHNN, CDR2 SYGVQD, per germline (reference sequence). This chain's CDR3 is CASSGADRYEQYF.

This chain joins TRBV12-3 or TRBV12-4 and TRBJ1-2. The CDR3 spans 15 residues. CDR3 protein: CASSPPSSANYGYTF.

This clonotype is called medium-sized based on its frequency. V and J are TRBV28 and TRBJ1-2. CDR1 and CDR2 from the germline V gene are MDHEN and SYDVKM. CDR3 size: 11 residues. The CDR3 reads CASSPSYGYTF.

The V call is TRBV7-9, the J call TRBJ2-7; TCRdb proposes TRBD1, but this gene call is untestable without DNA. Germline assignment: CDR1 SEHNR and CDR2 FQNEAQ (reference sequence). The CDR3 runs to 14 residues. CDR3 protein: CASSHRDRGYEQYF.

The genes are TRBV7-2 and TRBJ2-1; no DNA is available, so the TRBD1 call from TCRdb remains unchecked. The CDR3 is 14 amino acids. CDR1 and CDR2 (germline): SGHTA, FQGNSA. CDR3 amino acids: CASSFRTAGSPQFF.

The chain is built from TRBV5-5 and TRBJ2-3; TCRdb selects TRBD2, and the lack of DNA leaves this call unchecked. Germline V gene data show CDR1 as SGHKS and CDR2 as YYEKEE (reference sequence). The CDR3 runs 16 residues. The CDR3 region is CASSFGALGSTDTQYF. Filled out from reference TRBV5-5 and TRBJ2-3, the complete variable domain reads DAGVTQSPTHLIKTRGQQVTLRCSPISGHKSVSWYQQVLGQGPQFIFQYYEKEERGRGNFPDRFSARQFPNYSSELNVNALLLGDSALYLCASSFGALGSTDTQYFGPGTRLTVL.

This chain joins TRBV4-2 and TRBJ2-2; the D call from TCRdb, TRBD2, cannot be confirmed without DNA. This CDR3 spans 16 amino acids. Germline CDR1 and CDR2: LGHNA and YNFKEQ. The chain's CDR3 is CASSQASGRDTGELFF.

This sequence joins TRBV20-1 and TRBJ2-7; as DNA is missing, the TRBD2 call by TCRdb cannot be tested. This CDR3 spans 18 amino acids. Germline V lookup: CDR1 DFQATT, CDR2 SNEGSKA (reference sequence). The CDR3 loop reads CSAPDMTSGAYSAYEQYF.

The chain carries TRBV7-3 and TRBJ1-1; TCRdb's D gene call, TRBD1, goes unchecked for lack of DNA. The CDR3 runs 15 residues. Per germline, CDR1 SGHTA and CDR2 FQGTGA. The chain's CDR3 is CASSQAQGVNTEAFF.

This chain uses TRBV7-9 with TRBJ1-4; TCRdb returns TRBD1, unconfirmable since there is no DNA. The CDR3 has 14 amino acids. Germline CDR1 reads SEHNR; CDR2 reads FQNEAQ (reference sequence). The CDR3 sequence: CASSLVQGGEKLFF. The complete variable domain, with remaining parts taken from reference TRBV7-9 and TRBJ1-4, reads DTGVSQNPRHKITKRGQNVTFRCDPISEHNRLYWYRQTLGQGPEFLTYFQNEAQLEKSRLLSDRFSAERPKGSFSTLEIQRTEQGDSAMYLCASSLVQGGEKLFFGSGTQLSVL.

The chain uses TRBV28 and TRBJ2-7; the TRBD1 assignment by TCRdb is unverifiable without DNA. This CDR3 is 14 amino acids long. The germline V gene has CDR1 MDHEN and CDR2 SYDVKM. The CDR3 reads CASSLGAGGYEQYF. Based on the CDR3 plus reference TRBV28 and TRBJ2-7, the full variable domain is DVKVTQSSRYLVKRTGEKVFLECVQDMDHENMFWYRQDPGLGLRLIYFSYDVKMKEKGDIPEGYSVSREKKERFSLILESASTNQTSMYLCASSLGAGGYEQYFGPGTRLTVT.

The chain has TRBV19 and TRBJ1-2. The V gene's germline CDR1 is LNHDA and CDR2 SQIVND (reference sequence). The CDR3 sequence is 15 residues long. The CDR3 protein is CASSRSDGANYGYTF.

The chain uses TRBV3-1 and TRBJ2-3; the TRBD2 assignment by TCRdb is unverifiable without DNA. This CDR3 is 19 amino acids long. From germline, CDR1 is LGHDT and CDR2 YNNKEL (reference sequence). CDR3 region: CASSQDERGLAAYTDTQYF.

The rearrangement links TRBV5-1 to TRBJ2-2; there is no DNA to check the TCRdb D call of TRBD1. Germline V gene data show CDR1 as SGHRS and CDR2 as YFSETQ. The CDR3 is 15 amino acids. CDR3 sequence reads: CASSKDRANTGELFF. Full variable domain (remainder filled in from reference TRBV5-1 and TRBJ2-2): KAGVTQTPRYLIKTRGQQVTLSCSPISGHRSVSWYQQTPGQGLQFLFEYFSETQRNKGNFPGRFSGRQFSNSRSEMNVSTLELGDSALYLCASSKDRANTGELFFGEGSRLTVL.

The chain employs TRBV20-1 and TRBJ2-7; TCRdb gives TRBD1 as the D gene, but with no DNA this cannot be confirmed. The CDR3 consists of 13 residues. Germline V gene sequence: CDR1 DFQATT, CDR2 SNEGSKA (reference sequence). CDR3 amino acids: CSASAPDFYEQYF.

The V call is TRBV29-1, the J call TRBJ1-2. Looked up from germline, CDR1 is SQVTM and CDR2 is ANQGSEA. The CDR3 covers 12 residues. The CDR3 is CSVEDDGYGYTF.

The chain combines TRBV9 with TRBJ2-2; checking the TCRdb D call of TRBD2 is not possible without DNA. The CDR3 sequence is 16 residues long. The V gene's germline CDR1 is SGDLS and CDR2 YYNGEE. CDR3 amino acids: CASSPGLRGGTGELFF.

This rearrangement joins TRBV4-3 to TRBJ1-1; checking the TCRdb D call of TRBD1 is not possible without DNA. The CDR3 loop spans 14 amino acids. The V gene's germline CDR1 is LGHNA and CDR2 YSLEER. The CDR3 loop reads CASSQSGGGTEAFF.

V gene TRBV28 combines with J gene TRBJ1-2; TCRdb reports TRBD1, a call that lacks DNA to check it against. CDR1 MDHEN and CDR2 SYDVKM come from the germline V gene. CDR3 size: 19 residues. This CDR3 is CASSLPRGGQTVFRYGYTF.

The rearrangement links TRBV28 to TRBJ2-7. This CDR3 contains 14 residues. The germline V gene has CDR1 MDHEN and CDR2 SYDVKM. CDR3 protein: CASSLRTFSYEQYF.

The chain is built from TRBV7-6 and TRBJ2-1; as DNA is missing, the TRBD1 call by TCRdb cannot be tested. The CDR3 consists of 14 residues. Germline V CDR1 and CDR2: SGHVS, FNYEAQ. CDR3: CASSPGTGNNEQFF. The whole variable domain, filled in from reference TRBV7-6 and TRBJ2-1, reads GAGVSQSPRYKVTKRGQDVALRCDPISGHVSLYWYRQALGQGPEFLTYFNYEAQQDKSGLPNDRFSAERPEGSISTLTIQRTEQRDSAMYRCASSPGTGNNEQFFGPGTRLTVL.

Judged by frequency, this clonotype is medium-sized. The chain carries TRBV27 and TRBJ1-2. The CDR3 covers 11 residues. Germline V gene lookup returns CDR1 MNHEY and CDR2 SMNVEV (reference sequence). CDR3 residues: CASMSSSGYTF.

The chain is built from TRBV29-1 and TRBJ1-1; with no DNA, the TCRdb D assignment of TRBD1 cannot be verified. The CDR3 spans 13 residues. CDR1 is SQVTM, CDR2 ANQGSEA, per germline. This chain's CDR3 is CSVTGTPNTEAFF.

The chain links TRBV29-1 to TRBJ2-2. The CDR3 loop spans 12 amino acids. Germline V lookup: CDR1 SQVTM, CDR2 ANQGSEA. CDR3 loop: CSVLTDTGELFF.